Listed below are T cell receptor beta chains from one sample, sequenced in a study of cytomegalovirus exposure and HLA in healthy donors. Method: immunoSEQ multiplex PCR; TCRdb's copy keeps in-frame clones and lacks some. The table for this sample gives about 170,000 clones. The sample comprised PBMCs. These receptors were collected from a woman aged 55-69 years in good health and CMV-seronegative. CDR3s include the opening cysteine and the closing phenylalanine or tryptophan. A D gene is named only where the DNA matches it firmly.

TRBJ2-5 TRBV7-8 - CASSRGALQETQYF TGTGCCAGCAGCCGCGGGGCTCTTCAAGAGACCCAGTACTTC
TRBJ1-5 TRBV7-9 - CASSLGQGPQRATNQPQHF TGTGCCAGCAGCTTAGGGCAGGGCCCCCAGCGGGCGACGAATCAGCCCCAGCATTTT
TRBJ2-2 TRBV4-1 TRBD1 CASSHSPGQRNTGELFF TGCGCCAGCAGCCACAGCCCGGGACAGCGGAACACCGGGGAGCTGTTTTTT
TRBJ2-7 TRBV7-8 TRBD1 CASSFDRDSYEQYF TGTGCCAGCAGCTTTGACAGGGACTCCTACGAGCAGTACTTC
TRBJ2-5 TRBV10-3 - CAAQGHFDQETQYF TGTGCCGCCCAGGGACATTTTGACCAAGAGACCCAGTACTTC
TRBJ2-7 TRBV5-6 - CASSLGQHLLYEQYF TGTGCCAGCAGCTTGGGACAGCACTTGCTCTACGAGCAGTACTTC
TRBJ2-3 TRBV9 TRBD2 CASRASGGTDTQYF TGTGCCAGCAGGGCTAGCGGGGGCACAGATACGCAGTATTTT
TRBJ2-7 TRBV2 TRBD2 CASSREGSYEQYF TGTGCCAGCTCCAGGGAGGGATCCTACGAGCAGTACTTC
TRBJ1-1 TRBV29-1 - CSVLQGDTEAFF TGCAGCGTTCTTCAGGGTGACACTGAAGCTTTCTTT
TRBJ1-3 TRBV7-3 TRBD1 CASSLSGQGYPLYF TGTGCCAGCAGCTTATCGGGACAGGGGTACCCGTTATATTTT
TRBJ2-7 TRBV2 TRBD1 CASSFGTGSYEQYF TGTGCCAGCTCGTTCGGGACAGGGAGCTACGAGCAGTACTTC
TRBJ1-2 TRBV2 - CASSPGGGATYGYTF TGTGCCAGCAGCCCCGGTGGGGGGGCGACCTATGGCTACACCTTC
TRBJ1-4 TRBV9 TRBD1 CASSPLGQGGEKLFF TGTGCCAGCAGCCCCCTCGGACAGGGTGGAGAAAAACTGTTTTTT
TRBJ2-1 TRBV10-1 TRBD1 CASSEAIRGNEQFF TGCGCCAGCAGTGAGGCGATCAGGGGGAATGAGCAGTTCTTC
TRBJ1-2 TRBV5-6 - CASSPGGGSRYTF TGTGCCAGCAGCCCCGGCGGGGGGAGTCGCTACACCTTC
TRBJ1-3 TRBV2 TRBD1 CASSGTGSHSGNTIYF TGTGCCAGCAGTGGGACAGGGTCTCACTCTGGAAACACCATATATTTT
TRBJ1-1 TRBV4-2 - CASSQDESQTNTEAFF TGTGCCAGCAGCCAAGATGAATCACAGACGAACACTGAAGCTTTCTTT
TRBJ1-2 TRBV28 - CASSSWPDYSYGYTF TGTGCCAGCTCTTCCTGGCCAGACTATTCCTATGGCTACACCTTC
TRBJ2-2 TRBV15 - CATSGGTIFTGELFF TGTGCCACCAGCGGGGGCACAATTTTTACCGGGGAGCTGTTTTTT
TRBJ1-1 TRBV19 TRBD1 CASRLGTVNTEAFF TGTGCCAGTAGGTTAGGGACAGTGAACACTGAAGCTTTCTTT
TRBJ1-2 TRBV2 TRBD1 CASKAGGNYGYTF TGTGCCAGCAAGGCAGGGGGCAACTATGGCTACACCTTC
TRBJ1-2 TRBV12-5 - CASGLALQGRLGYGYTF TGTGCTAGTGGTTTGGCTCTCCAGGGCCGGCTCGGCTATGGCTACACCTTC
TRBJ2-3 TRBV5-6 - CASSLDLTSTDTQYF TGTGCCAGCAGCTTGGACCTGACTAGCACAGATACGCAGTATTTT
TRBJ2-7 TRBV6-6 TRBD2 CASSYPTSGIHEQYF TGTGCCAGCAGTTACCCGACTAGCGGGATTCACGAGCAGTACTTC
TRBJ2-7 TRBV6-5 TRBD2 CASSYWRGSEQYF TGTGCCAGCAGTTACTGGCGGGGGTCCGAGCAGTACTTC
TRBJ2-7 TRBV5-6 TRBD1 CASSGLTGGASYEQYF TGTGCCAGCAGCGGCCTGACAGGGGGCGCCTCCTACGAGCAGTACTTC
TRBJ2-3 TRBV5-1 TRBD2 CASSLVGRASDTQYF TGCGCCAGCAGCTTGGTCGGGAGGGCCTCAGATACGCAGTATTTT
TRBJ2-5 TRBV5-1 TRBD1 CASGETGANRETQYF TGCGCCAGCGGAGAAACAGGGGCGAATCGTGAGACCCAGTACTTC
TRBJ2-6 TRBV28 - CASSSSRAGANVLTF TGTGCCAGCAGTTCCTCGCGAGCTGGGGCCAACGTCCTGACTTTC
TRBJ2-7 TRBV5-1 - CASSLHYEQYF TGCGCCAGCAGCCTCCACTACGAGCAGTACTTC
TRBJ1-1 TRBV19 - CASSRWAGNTEAFF TGTGCCAGTAGTCGATGGGCAGGGAACACTGAAGCTTTCTTT
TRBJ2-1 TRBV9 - CASSVGGDEQFF TGTGCCAGCAGCGTAGGGGGGGATGAGCAGTTCTTC
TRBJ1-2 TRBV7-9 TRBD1 CASSLGKGADGYTF TGTGCCAGCAGCTTAGGAAAGGGGGCGGACGGCTACACCTTC
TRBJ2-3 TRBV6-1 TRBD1 CASSSSTGTDTQYF TGTGCCAGCAGTAGCTCGACAGGGACAGATACGCAGTATTTT
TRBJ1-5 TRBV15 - CATSRAGTGYQPQHF TGTGCCACCAGTAGGGCGGGCACCGGGTATCAGCCCCAGCATTTT
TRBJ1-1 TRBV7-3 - CASSLAGRTEAFF TGTGCCAGCAGCTTAGCAGGGCGCACTGAAGCTTTCTTT
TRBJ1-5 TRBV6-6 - CASSYSGTLGNQPQHF TGTGCCAGCAGTTACTCCGGGACACTTGGCAATCAGCCCCAGCATTTT
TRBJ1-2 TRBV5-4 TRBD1 CASSYTGGGYTF TGTGCCAGCAGCTACACAGGGGGCGGCTACACCTTC
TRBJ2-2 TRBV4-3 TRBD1 CASSQGQGWYRDTGELFF TGCGCCAGCAGCCAAGGACAGGGATGGTATCGCGACACCGGGGAGCTGTTTTTT
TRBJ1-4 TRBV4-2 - CASSQARGTTFEKLFF TGTGCCAGCAGCCAGGCTCGCGGGACGACGTTTGAAAAACTGTTTTTT
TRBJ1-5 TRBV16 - CASSQSGGDQPQHF TGTGCCAGCAGCCAATCTGGGGGGGATCAGCCCCAGCATTTT
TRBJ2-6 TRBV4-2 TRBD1 CASSQVGTGMSSGANVLTF TGTGCCAGCAGCCAAGTAGGGACAGGGATGAGCTCTGGGGCCAACGTCCTGACTTTC
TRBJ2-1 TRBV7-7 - CASSPGVAAYNEQFF TGTGCCAGCAGTCCCGGGGTAGCGGCCTACAATGAGCAGTTCTTC
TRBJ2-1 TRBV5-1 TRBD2 CASSFSGGAGEQFF TGCGCCAGCAGCTTTAGCGGGGGGGCCGGTGAGCAGTTCTTC
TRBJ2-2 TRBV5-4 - CASSLAAGAGGELFF TGTGCCAGCAGCTTGGCGGCAGGGGCGGGCGGGGAGCTGTTTTTT
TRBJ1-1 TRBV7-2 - CASSLMRGLTEAFF TGTGCCAGCAGCTTAATGCGGGGTCTTACTGAAGCTTTCTTT
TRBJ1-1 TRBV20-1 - CSAGGDTEAFF TGCAGTGCCGGCGGGGACACTGAAGCTTTCTTT
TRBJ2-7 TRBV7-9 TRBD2 CASSLGLAGAYEQYF TGTGCCAGCAGCTTGGGACTAGCGGGGGCCTACGAGCAGTACTTC
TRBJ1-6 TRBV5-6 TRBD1 CASSLTTGGNSPLHF TGTGCCAGCAGCTTAACGACAGGGGGTAATTCACCCCTCCACTTT
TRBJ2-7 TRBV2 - CASSTAGYEQYF TGTGCCAGCAGTACCGCGGGCTACGAGCAGTACTTC
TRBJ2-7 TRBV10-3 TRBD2 CAISNKTSGSSYEQYF TGTGCCATCAGTAACAAGACTAGCGGGAGCTCCTACGAGCAGTACTTC
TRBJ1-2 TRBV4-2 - CASSQDFRGAIGYTF TGTGCCAGCAGCCAAGATTTTAGGGGCGCTATTGGCTACACCTTC
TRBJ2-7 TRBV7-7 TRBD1 CASSPGTGAEQYF TGTGCCAGCAGCCCCGGGACAGGGGCCGAGCAGTACTTC
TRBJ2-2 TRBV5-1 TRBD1 CASDPGDRGAGELFF TGCGCCAGCGACCCCGGGGACAGGGGTGCCGGGGAGCTGTTTTTT
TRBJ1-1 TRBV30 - CAWSGPVGGETEAFF TGTGCCTGGAGTGGCCCCGTCGGGGGAGAGACTGAAGCTTTCTTT
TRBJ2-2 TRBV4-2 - CASSQDRERANTGELFF TGTGCCAGCAGCCAAGATCGGGAGCGTGCGAACACCGGGGAGCTGTTTTTT
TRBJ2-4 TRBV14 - CASSQEGAASGINIQYF TGTGCCAGCAGCCAAGAAGGGGCAGCGAGTGGTATAAACATTCAGTACTTC
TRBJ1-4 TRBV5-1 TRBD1 CASSRGQGPTNEKLFF TGCGCCAGCAGCCGAGGACAGGGGCCAACTAATGAAAAACTGTTTTTT
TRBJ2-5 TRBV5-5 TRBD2 CASSLVFGLAGGTAGTQYF TGTGCCAGCAGCTTGGTTTTCGGACTAGCGGGGGGTACTGCTGGAACCCAGTACTTC